The source of this T cell receptor (beta chain) is a study of OX40 agonist ivuxolimab in advanced cancers. Regarding the study as a whole: People who partly responded at 0.1-3.0 mg/kg had some of the least clonal expansion seen. CD8+ T cells were the subset that, on average, had more expanded clones than CD4+.

Clones were read by immunoSEQ multiplex PCR, and TCRdb kept only the in-frame ones, dropping some. Among roughly 41,000 clones listed, around 91% were seen once. Concerning this clone: Its antigen is as yet unknown.

V shed 2 bases and J shed 4 bases, with 8 bases lying between them. CDR3 size: 13 residues. Per germline, CDR1 MNHNY and CDR2 SVGAGI (reference sequence). On cycle 4 day 1 and cycle 7 day 1, as well as at baseline, blood was sampled. The chain carries TRBV6-6 and TRBJ1-1, with a weak D call TRBD1 (5 bases). This TCR derives from an adult with an advanced solid tumor such as melanoma, head and neck, liver or kidney cancer. Material: CD4+ or CD8+ T cells sorted from blood, obtained in a trial of the OX40 agonist ivuxolimab. For the CDR3, the DNA is TGTGCCAGCAGTTACGGTAGGGGCACTGAAGCTTTCTTT. Translated, it gives CASSYGRGTEAFF.